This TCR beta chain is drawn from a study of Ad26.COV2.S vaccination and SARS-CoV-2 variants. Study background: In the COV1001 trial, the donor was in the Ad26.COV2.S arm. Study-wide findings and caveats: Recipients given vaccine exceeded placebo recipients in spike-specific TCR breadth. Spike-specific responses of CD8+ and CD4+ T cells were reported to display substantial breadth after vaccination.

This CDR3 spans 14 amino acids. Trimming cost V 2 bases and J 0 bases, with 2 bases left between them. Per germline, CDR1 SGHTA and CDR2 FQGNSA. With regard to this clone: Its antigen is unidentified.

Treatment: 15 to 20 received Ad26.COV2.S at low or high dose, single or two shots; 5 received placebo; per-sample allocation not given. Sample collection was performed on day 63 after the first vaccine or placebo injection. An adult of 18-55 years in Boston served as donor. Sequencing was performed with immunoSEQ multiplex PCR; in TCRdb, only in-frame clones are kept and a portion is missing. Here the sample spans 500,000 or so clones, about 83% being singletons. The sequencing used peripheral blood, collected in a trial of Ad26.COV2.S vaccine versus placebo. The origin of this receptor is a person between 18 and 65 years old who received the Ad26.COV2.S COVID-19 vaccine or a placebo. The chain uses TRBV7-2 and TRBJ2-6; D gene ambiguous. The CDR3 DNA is TGTGCCAGCAGCTTAACCTCTGGGGCCAACGTCCTGACTTTC. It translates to CASSLTSGANVLTF. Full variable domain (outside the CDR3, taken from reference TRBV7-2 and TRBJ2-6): GAGVSQSPSNKVTEKGKDVELRCDPISGHTALYWYRQSLGQGLEFLIYFQGNSAPDKSGLPSDRFSAERTGGSVSTLTIQRTQQEDSAVYLCASSLTSGANVLTFGAGSRLTVL.